This is a list of T cell receptor beta chains from one sample in a study of shared clonotypes between healthy human individuals. TCRdb keeps only in-frame clones here, not all; method: immunoSEQ multiplex PCR. The table lists roughly 1 million clones, approximately 80% of them singletons. What was sequenced was memory CD4+ T cells from PBMCs. These receptor sequences come from a man aged 18-30 years in good health. Some clones in this sample may be carry-over from other donors' samples. Each CDR3 is given with its conserved first and last residue.

v_gene	j_gene	CDR3aa
TRBV5-1	TRBJ2-5	CASSLAKSRIQETQYF
TRBV18	TRBJ1-1	CASSPEAQVAEAFF
TRBV2	TRBJ1-4	CASRYAEGEKLFF
TRBV6-6	TRBJ1-2	CASSQDSYGYTF
TRBV11-2	TRBJ2-1	CASSKEGRKGNEQFF
TRBV5-1	TRBJ1-2	CASSLEQGGGYTF
TRBV28	TRBJ1-5	CASSVLPRGRYSNQPQHF
TRBV5-4	TRBJ2-3	CASSWREGTDTQYF
TRBV2	TRBJ1-3	CASSITGWGNTIYF
TRBV5-1	TRBJ1-1	CASSLPDLTATEAFF
TRBV7-9	TRBJ1-5	CASSLGFLPQHF
TRBV6-1	TRBJ1-2	CASSKGGYGYTF
TRBV6-1	TRBJ2-5	CASSGRQETQYF
TRBV19	TRBJ2-2	CASSISGTLNTGELFF
TRBV5-1	TRBJ1-1	CASSLYGTGTEAFF
TRBV7-9	TRBJ1-5	CASSLVGGQPQHF
TRBV9	TRBJ1-5	CASSVGDRYNQPQHF
TRBV5-4	TRBJ2-2	CASSPSGAFTGELFF